This entry concerns a single T cell receptor beta chain. The data originate from a study of preoperative IRX-2 immunotherapy in early breast cancer. Germline V gene data show CDR1 as MNHGY and CDR2 as SAAAGT. After removal of 1 base from V and 6 bases from J, the junction contained 11 bases not matched to a gene. This CDR3 has 17 residues. Libraries were prepared by immunoSEQ multiplex PCR; TCRdb keeps only in-frame clonotypes and omits some of them. The sample contains roughly 27,000 clones, about 77% of which appear only once. Treatment in this sample: preoperative locoregional IRX-2 cytokine immunotherapy. This phase Ib study tested locoregional IRX-2 cytokine immunotherapy given before surgery.

This sample comprised lymph node tissue, obtained before IRX-2 immunotherapy. This rearrangement joins TRBV6-8 to TRBJ1-1; 10 positions match TRBD1. This TCR was sampled from a human donor with breast cancer. In DNA form, the CDR3 reads TGTGCCAGCAGTTACTTACGACCGACAGGGGGCTTGTCTGAAGCTTTCTTT. It specifies CASSYLRPTGGLSEAFF.